The T cell receptor beta chain described here comes from a study of OX40 agonist ivuxolimab in advanced cancers. Study background: A diagnosis of hepatocellular carcinoma, melanoma, renal cell or head and neck cancer was present in dose-escalation patients. Participants, about 83% male, averaged roughly 60 years of age, ranging from roughly 23 to 80.

TCRdb's copy holds only in-frame clones and misses some; the assay was immunoSEQ multiplex PCR. The table records 35,000 to 50,000 clones, approximately 90% of them present only once. CDR1 and CDR2 (germline): LNHDA, SQIVND (reference sequence). The CDR3 sequence is 14 residues long. Trimming took off 4 bases at V and 3 bases at J, with 12 bases between the two ends. General study findings and limits: Expanded clones tended on average to be more numerous among CD8+ T cells than CD4+. Both blood CD4+ and CD8+ T cells showed clonal growth by week 6 at 0.1 to 3.0 mg/kg.

As for this clone: As yet, its antigen is unknown.

Sequences were derived from CD4+ or CD8+ T cells sorted from blood, sampled in a trial of the OX40 agonist ivuxolimab. The receptor was derived from an adult with an advanced solid tumor such as melanoma, head and neck, liver or kidney cancer. V and J are TRBV19 and TRBJ1-1; the D gene is possibly TRBD1 (5 bases). CDR3 amino acids: CASSTGLGDTEAFF. In nucleotides, the CDR3 is TGTGCCAGTAGTACCGGACTGGGGGACACTGAAGCTTTCTTT.